This T cell receptor beta chain was captured by sequencing in a study of T cells after yellow fever vaccination. For this clonotype: Its antigen is unknown.

General observations from the study: Subsequent booster samples again held most clones from primary vaccination (nearly 98% CD4, 85% to 90% CD8).

The study made its TCR cDNA through 5'RACE template switching. That step introduced a universal primer site along with UMIs. TCRdb reanalysed the 5' RACE reads using MiXCR and keeps one entry per CDR3 protein. The sample lists 200,000 to 300,000 distinct CDR3 sequences; about 3.7% were seen once. The material sequenced was PBMCs, taken 15 days after the yellow fever booster vaccination. This receptor was obtained from a man younger than 35 who received the YFV17D yellow fever vaccine.

DNA for the CDR3: TGTGCCAGCAGCTTAAGGGGGCTGGACACTGAAGCTTTCTTT. Translated: CASSLRGLDTEAFF. The chain links TRBV7-8 to TRBJ1-1, with TRBD1 matching over 7 bases. V shed 2 bases and J 3 bases; nucleotides not matched to a gene: 3. CDR1 is SGHVS and CDR2 is FQNEAQ in the germline V gene. The CDR3 spans 14 residues.